This T cell receptor (beta chain) was recovered during a study of cytomegalovirus exposure and HLA in healthy donors. Study summary: In an early release, HLA-typed donors contributed about 79 million unique TCR sequences.

CDR3 size: 13 residues. V lost 0 bases, J lost 5 bases, and 9 bases lay in between. Germline V gene sequence: CDR1 SGHNT, CDR2 YYREEE (reference sequence). The study ran its PCR with 60 Vbeta and 13 Jbeta primers. Repertoires were generated with immunoSEQ multiplex PCR, while TCRdb's copy carries only in-frame clones and drops some. The table includes tens of thousands of clones, around 70% detected once. Regarding the study as a whole: Later analysis demonstrated an association between a missense DCLRE1C variant and TCR beta V- and J-gene trimming.

Only one count was recorded for this clone. Its antigen is unidentified. This TCR was sampled from a man aged 55 to 70 in good health and CMV-seronegative. The chain links TRBV5-4 to TRBJ2-7, with TRBD1 as a possible D gene (5 bases). Sequenced input: PBMCs. The CDR3, as DNA: TGTGCCAGCAGCTTGGCAGGGTCTGACGAGCAGTACTTC. Residues: CASSLAGSDEQYF.